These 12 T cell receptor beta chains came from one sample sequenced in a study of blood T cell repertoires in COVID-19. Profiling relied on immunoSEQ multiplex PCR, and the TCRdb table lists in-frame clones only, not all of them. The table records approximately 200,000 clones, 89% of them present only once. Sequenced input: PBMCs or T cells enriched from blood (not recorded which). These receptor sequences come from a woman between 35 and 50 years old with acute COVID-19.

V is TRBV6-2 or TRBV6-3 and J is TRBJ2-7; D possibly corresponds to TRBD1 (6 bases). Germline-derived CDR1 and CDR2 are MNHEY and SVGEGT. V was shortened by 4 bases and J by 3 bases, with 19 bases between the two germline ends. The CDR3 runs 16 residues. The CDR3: CASSFTTGSKFYEQYF. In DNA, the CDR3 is TGTGCCAGCAGTTTTACCACAGGGAGTAAATTCTACGAGCAGTACTTC.

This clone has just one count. The CDR3 region has the DNA TGTGCCAGCCGACAGGGATTAGGCCAGCCCCAGCATTTT. This translates into CASRQGLGQPQHF. The chain links TRBV27 to TRBJ1-5, with TRBD1 matching over 7 bases. Germline CDR1 and CDR2: MNHEY and SMNVEV (reference sequence). The CDR3 loop spans 13 amino acids. V shed 8 bases, J shed 7 bases, and the junction held 8 bases outside the gene matches.

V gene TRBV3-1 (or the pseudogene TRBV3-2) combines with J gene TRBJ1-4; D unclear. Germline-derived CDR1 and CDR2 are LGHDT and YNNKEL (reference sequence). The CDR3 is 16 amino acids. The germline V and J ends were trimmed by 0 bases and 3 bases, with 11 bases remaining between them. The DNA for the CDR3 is TGTGCCAGCAGCCAAGACGGACTTGCTTCTAATGAAAAACTGTTTTTT. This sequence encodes CASSQDGLASNEKLFF.

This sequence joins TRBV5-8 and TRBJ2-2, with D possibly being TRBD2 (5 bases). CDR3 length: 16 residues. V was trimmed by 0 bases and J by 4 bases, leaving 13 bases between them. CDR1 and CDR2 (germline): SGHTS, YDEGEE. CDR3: CASSLAVGIFTGELFF. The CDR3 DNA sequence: TGTGCCAGCAGCTTGGCCGTCGGGATATTCACCGGGGAGCTGTTTTTT.

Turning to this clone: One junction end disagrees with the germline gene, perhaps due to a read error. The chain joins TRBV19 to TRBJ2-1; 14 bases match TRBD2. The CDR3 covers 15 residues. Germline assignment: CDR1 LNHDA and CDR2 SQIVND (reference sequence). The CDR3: CTSSRGLAGEYEQFF. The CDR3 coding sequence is TGTACCAGTAGTAGGGGACTAGCGGGAGAATATGAGCAGTTCTTC.

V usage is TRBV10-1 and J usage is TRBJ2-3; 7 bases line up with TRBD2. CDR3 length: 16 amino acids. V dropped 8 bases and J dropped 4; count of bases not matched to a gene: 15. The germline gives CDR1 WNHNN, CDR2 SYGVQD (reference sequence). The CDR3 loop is CASGPQRGPGPDTQYF. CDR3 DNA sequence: TGCGCCAGCGGCCCCCAGCGGGGCCCCGGGCCAGATACGCAGTATTTT.

The CDR3 protein is CASSYSIRRRYGYTF. Written as DNA, the CDR3 is TGTGCCAGCAGTTACTCGATAAGGAGACGCTATGGCTACACCTTC. The rearrangement links TRBV6-5 to TRBJ1-2; no clear D. V was clipped by 0 bases and J by 4 bases, with 12 bases between them. Germline CDR1 reads MNHEY; CDR2 reads SVGAGI. The CDR3 has 15 residues.

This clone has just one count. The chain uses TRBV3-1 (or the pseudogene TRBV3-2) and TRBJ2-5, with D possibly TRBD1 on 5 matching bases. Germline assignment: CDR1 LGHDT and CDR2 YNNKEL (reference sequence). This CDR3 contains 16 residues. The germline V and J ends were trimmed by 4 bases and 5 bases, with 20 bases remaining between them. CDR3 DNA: TGTGCCAGCAGCCCCGTAGGCAGGGTCAGTGAGGAGACCCAGTACTTC. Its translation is CASSPVGRVSEETQYF.

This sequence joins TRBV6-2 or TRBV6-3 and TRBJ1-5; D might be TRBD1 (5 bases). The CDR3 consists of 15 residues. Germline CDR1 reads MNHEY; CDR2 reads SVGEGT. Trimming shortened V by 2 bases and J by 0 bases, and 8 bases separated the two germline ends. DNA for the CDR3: TGTGCCAGCAGTTACGCAGGGTTTAGCAATCAGCCCCAGCATTTT. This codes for CASSYAGFSNQPQHF.

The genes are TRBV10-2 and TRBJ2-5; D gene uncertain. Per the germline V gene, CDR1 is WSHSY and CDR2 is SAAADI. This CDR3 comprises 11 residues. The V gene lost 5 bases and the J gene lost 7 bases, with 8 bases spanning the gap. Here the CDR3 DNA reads TGCGCCAGCAGTCTAGATCGGACCCAGTACTTC. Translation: CASSLDRTQYF.

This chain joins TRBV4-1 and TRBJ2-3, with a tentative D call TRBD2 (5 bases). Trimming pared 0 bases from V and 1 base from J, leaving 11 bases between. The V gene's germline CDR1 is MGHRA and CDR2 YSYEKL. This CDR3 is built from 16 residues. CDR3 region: CASSQERAAGTDTQYF. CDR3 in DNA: TGCGCCAGCAGCCAAGAGCGAGCGGCGGGCACAGATACGCAGTATTTT.

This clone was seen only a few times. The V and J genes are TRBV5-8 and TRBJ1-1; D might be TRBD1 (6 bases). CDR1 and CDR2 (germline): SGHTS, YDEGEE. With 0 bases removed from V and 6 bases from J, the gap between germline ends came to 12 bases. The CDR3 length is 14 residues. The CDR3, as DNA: TGTGCCAGCAGCTTGGGTCAGGGGTGGGCTGAAGCTTTCTTT. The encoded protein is CASSLGQGWAEAFF.